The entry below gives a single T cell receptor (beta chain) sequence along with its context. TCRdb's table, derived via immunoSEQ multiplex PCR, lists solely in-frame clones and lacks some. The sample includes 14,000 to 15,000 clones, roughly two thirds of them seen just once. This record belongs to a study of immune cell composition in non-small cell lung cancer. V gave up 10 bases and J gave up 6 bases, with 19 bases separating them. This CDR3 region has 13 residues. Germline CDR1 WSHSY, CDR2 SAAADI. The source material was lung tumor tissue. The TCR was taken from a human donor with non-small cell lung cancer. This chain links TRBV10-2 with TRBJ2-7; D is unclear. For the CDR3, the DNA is TGCGCCATCACCAATTCGATTACCGGCGAGCAGTACTTC. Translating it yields CAITNSITGEQYF.